These T cell receptor beta chains were read from a single sample in a study of a mutant IDH1 vaccine in newly diagnosed glioma. Only in-frame clones appear in the TCRdb table, and some are missing; sequencing was by immunoSEQ multiplex PCR. The repertoire includes tens of thousands of clones, roughly four fifths of them detected once, and 3% to 4% sits in the top ten. The antigens these receptors bind are not known. Sequencing was performed on PBMCs, taken from a glioma patient whose treatment included an IDH1 peptide vaccine. The receptors come from a woman aged 45-59 years with glioma. CDR3s include the opening cysteine and the closing phenylalanine or tryptophan. A D gene is named only where the DNA matches it firmly. Clone size, where shown, is once, few, many, or a class for clones that have expanded.

d_call j_call clone_size v_call cdr3_nt cdr3_aa
TRBD1 TRBJ2-5 - TRBV7-9 TGTGCCAGCAGCGCCACAGGGGGTGGAGAGACCCAGTACTTC CASSATGGGETQYF
- TRBJ1-6 - TRBV10-2 TGCGCCAGCAGTGGACTCTGGGGTCAGACAAATTCACCCCTCCACTTT CASSGLWGQTNSPLHF
TRBD2 TRBJ2-3 - TRBV29-1 TGCAGCGTTTCCGGACTAGCGGGAGGGACAGATACGCAGTATTTT CSVSGLAGGTDTQYF
- TRBJ1-1 - TRBV5-1 TGCGCCAGCAGCTTTAGTGCTGCGGGAAACACTGAAGCTTTCTTT CASSFSAAGNTEAFF
TRBD1 TRBJ1-2 - TRBV29-1 TGCAGCGTTGAAGATCGGATCAGGGGGGACTATGGCTACACCTTC CSVEDRIRGDYGYTF
- TRBJ1-6 - TRBV19 TGTGCCAGTCAGCAACGGGTAACGGAAAAGTCACCCCTCCACTTT CASQQRVTEKSPLHF
TRBD1 TRBJ2-3 - TRBV25-1 TGTGCCAGCAGTACTGCCCAAGGACAGTCGAGGGGGCCAGATACGCAGTATTTT CASSTAQGQSRGPDTQYF
- TRBJ1-1 - TRBV19 TGTGCCAGTAGTATCCGCGGTGAAGCTTTCTTT CASSIRGEAFF
- TRBJ1-2 - TRBV28 TGTGCCAGCAGACAGGACAGTGGCTACACCTTC CASRQDSGYTF
- TRBJ2-7 - TRBV6-4 TGTGCCAGCAGTCGGAAGAGCTCCTACGAGCAGTACTTC CASSRKSSYEQYF
- TRBJ1-4 - TRBV19 TGTGCCACCAGGGCCCTTAATGAAAAACTGTTTTTT CATRALNEKLFF
- TRBJ1-6 - TRBV27 TGTGCCAGCAGCCCCTTGTGGAGAGGGCCGCCATATAATTCACCCCTCCACTTT CASSPLWRGPPYNSPLHF
- TRBJ2-7 - TRBV5-1 TGCGCCAGCAGCGCGACTAGTTCGGGCGAGCAGTACTTC CASSATSSGEQYF
TRBD1 TRBJ2-2 - TRBV15 TGTGCCACCAGCAGAGTCCAGGGACAGGGGAACACCGGGGAGCTGTTTTTT CATSRVQGQGNTGELFF
- TRBJ1-1 - TRBV19 TGTGCCAGTACCCACAGGGAGGGCACTGAAGCTTTCTTT CASTHREGTEAFF
- TRBJ1-1 - TRBV28 TGTGCCAGCAGTTGGGTCGGCCGGGGCGAAGCTTTCTTT CASSWVGRGEAFF
- TRBJ1-2 - TRBV14 TGTGCCAGCAGCGGGGGGGTCTATGGCTACACCTTC CASSGGVYGYTF
- TRBJ1-2 - TRBV4-3 TGCGCCAGCAGCCAAGTTGGGGGTGGCTACACCTTC CASSQVGGGYTF
TRBD1 TRBJ1-1 - TRBV30 TGTGGTATGGGACAGGGGAACACTGAAGCTTTCTTT CGMGQGNTEAFF
- TRBJ2-3 - TRBV9 TGTGCCAGCAGCGCTGGGGTTCCCTCTAGCACAGATACGCAGTATTTT CASSAGVPSSTDTQYF
- TRBJ2-7 - TRBV5-5 TGTGCCAGCACCATTGGGCAGGGGTTGGCCTACGAGCAGTACTTC CASTIGQGLAYEQYF
- TRBJ1-3 - TRBV14 TGTGCCAGCAGCTACTCTGGAAACACCATATATTTT CASSYSGNTIYF
- TRBJ2-7 - TRBV18 TGTGCCAGCTCACCGTTGACAGTGGGAGCCTACGAGCAGTACTTC CASSPLTVGAYEQYF
- TRBJ1-6 once TRBV21-1 TGTGCCAGCACCCACCGTTGGGATTCACCCCTCCACTTT CASTHRWDSPLHF
TRBD1 TRBJ1-3 - TRBV7-7 TGTGCTAGCAGCTCGGGACAGGGCGCGGGAAACACCATATATTTT CASSSGQGAGNTIYF
- TRBJ2-1 - TRBV30 TGTGCCTGGAGACCACTTCGGGACATATATCATGAGCAGTTCTTC CAWRPLRDIYHEQFF
- TRBJ1-4 - TRBV5-1 TGCGCCAGCAGCTTGGAGGCAGCTGGTCGACTGTTTTTT CASSLEAAGRLFF
- TRBJ2-5 - TRBV29-1 TGCAGCGTTGAAGAGCGGAGAGGAGAGACCCAGTACTTC CSVEERRGETQYF
TRBD1 TRBJ1-4 - TRBV2 TGTGCCAGCAGCCTGGACAGGTCAAATGAAAAACTGTTTTTT CASSLDRSNEKLFF
- TRBJ2-3 - TRBV5-6 TGTGCCAGCAGCTCAGCAGATACGCAGTATTTT CASSSADTQYF
TRBD1 TRBJ2-7 - TRBV5-1 TGCGCCAGCAGCTTGGACAGGGGGACCTCCTACGAGCAGTACTTC CASSLDRGTSYEQYF
- TRBJ2-2 - TRBV7-9 TGTGCCAGCAGCTACGACGACCCCCTGTTTTTT CASSYDDPLFF
TRBD1 TRBJ1-5 - TRBV15 TGTGCCACCAGCAGAGACCCGGGACAGGGCAATCAGCCCCAGCATTTT CATSRDPGQGNQPQHF
- TRBJ2-2 - TRBV2 TGTGCCAGCAGTGCCGATAGATTTGCCGGGGAGCTGTTTTTT CASSADRFAGELFF
TRBD2 TRBJ2-5 - TRBV5-1 TGCGCCAGCAGCTCGGGTGGGACTAGCGTTTTACAAGAGACCCAGTACTTC CASSSGGTSVLQETQYF
- TRBJ1-2 - TRBV19 TGTGCCAGTACCTTCTCCCCGGGAACAAGGGACGGCTACACCTTC CASTFSPGTRDGYTF
- TRBJ1-5 once TRBV28 TGTGCCAGCAGTCCCCCCCCTGTTGGCAATCAGCCCCAGCATTTT CASSPPPVGNQPQHF
- TRBJ2-2 few TRBV5-1 TGCGCCAGCAGCTTGCTTCTAGGACACACCGGGGAGCTGTTTTTT CASSLLLGHTGELFF
TRBD1 TRBJ2-5 - TRBV9 TGTGCCAGCAGCGTAGTAACAGGGGCACAAGAGACCCAGTACTTC CASSVVTGAQETQYF
- TRBJ2-4 - TRBV6-1 TGTGCCAGCATTCGGGACGCCAAAAACATTCAGTACTTC CASIRDAKNIQYF
- TRBJ1-2 - TRBV9 TGTGCCAGCAGCGTAGGCGGCGTTAACTATGGCTACACCTTC CASSVGGVNYGYTF
- TRBJ1-1 - TRBV18 TGTGCCAGCTCACCACAGCGGGAAACCGAAGCTTTCTTT CASSPQRETEAFF
- TRBJ2-7 few TRBV9 TGTGCCAGCAGCGTAGCGTCAGGGAGTACCTACGAGCAGTACTTC CASSVASGSTYEQYF
- TRBJ1-5 - TRBV27 TGTGCCAGCAGTCCCGGGCTCGAGCCCCAGCATTTT CASSPGLEPQHF
- TRBJ1-2 - TRBV6-5 TGTGCCACTACTGGGATAGACTATGGCTACACCTTC CATTGIDYGYTF
TRBD2 TRBJ2-1 once TRBV27 TGTGCCAGCACATTAAACCCCGGACTAGCGGGGTACAATGAGCAGTTCTTC CASTLNPGLAGYNEQFF
TRBD1 TRBJ2-7 - TRBV7-3 TGTGCCAGCAAGCCGGGACAGTACTCCTACGAGCAGTACTTC CASKPGQYSYEQYF
TRBD1 TRBJ1-2 - TRBV4-1 TGCGCCAGCAGCCAAGATATTACAGGGGTTGGCTACACCTTC CASSQDITGVGYTF
- TRBJ1-2 few TRBV4-3 TGCGCCAGCAGCCAAGACCCGCAAGGTGGGGCCTCCGAGGGCTACACCTTC CASSQDPQGGASEGYTF
- TRBJ2-3 - TRBV5-6 TGTGCCAGCAGCTCCCGACTTCGGGTGGGGGATACGCAGTATTTT CASSSRLRVGDTQYF
- TRBJ1-2 - TRBV7-9 TGTGCCAGCAGCGGCGGGGGAAAGAACTATGGCTACACCTTC CASSGGGKNYGYTF
- TRBJ2-3 - TRBV29-1 TGCAGCTTGCAGGGGTGGGATACGCAGTATTTT CSLQGWDTQYF
TRBD1 TRBJ1-2 - TRBV18 TGTGCCAGCTCGCCCTTTTCCGACAGGGCTAACTATGGCTACACCTTC CASSPFSDRANYGYTF